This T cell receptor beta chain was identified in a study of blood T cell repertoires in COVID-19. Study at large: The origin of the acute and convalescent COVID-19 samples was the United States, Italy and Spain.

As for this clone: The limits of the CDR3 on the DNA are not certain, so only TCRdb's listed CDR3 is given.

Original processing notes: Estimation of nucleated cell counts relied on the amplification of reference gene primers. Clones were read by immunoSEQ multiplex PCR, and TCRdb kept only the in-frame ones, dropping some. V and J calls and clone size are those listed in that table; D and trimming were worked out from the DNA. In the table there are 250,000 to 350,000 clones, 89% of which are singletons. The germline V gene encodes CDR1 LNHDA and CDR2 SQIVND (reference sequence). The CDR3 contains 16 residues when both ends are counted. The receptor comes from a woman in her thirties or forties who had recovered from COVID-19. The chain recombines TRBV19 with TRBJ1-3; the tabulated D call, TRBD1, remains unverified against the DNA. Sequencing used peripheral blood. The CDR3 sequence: CASTSDTLSSGNTIYF.